The next 25 T cell receptor beta chains were all read from a single sample in a study of OX40 agonist ivuxolimab in advanced cancers. Some clones are missing from TCRdb's copy, which holds only in-frame ones; the method was immunoSEQ multiplex PCR. Of tens of thousands of clones listed, roughly 85% are singletons. The sample here was CD4+ or CD8+ T cells sorted from blood, taken in a trial of the OX40 agonist ivuxolimab. These receptor sequences come from an adult with an advanced solid tumor such as melanoma, head and neck, liver or kidney cancer.

This clone has a handful of counts. The chain is built from TRBV28 and TRBJ2-5; D not certain. The V end lost 2 bases, the J end lost 7 bases, and 8 bases lay between the germline ends. Germline loops: CDR1 MDHEN, CDR2 SYDVKM. This CDR3 is 12 amino acids long. The CDR3 is CASSLVTSTQYF. CDR3 sequence (DNA): TGTGCCAGCAGTTTAGTCACCTCGACCCAGTACTTC.

This clone is a singleton in its sample. The chain couples TRBV29-1 to TRBJ1-5; D is undetermined. Germline V gives CDR1 SQVTM, CDR2 ANQGSEA. The CDR3 extends over 13 amino acids. The V end lost 4 bases, the J end lost 3 bases, and 10 bases lay between the germline ends. CDR3 nucleotides: TGCAGCGTTGTAGCGGGTATCAATCAGCCCCAGCATTTT. Translated, it gives CSVVAGINQPQHF.

J is TRBJ1-6 and V is TRBV7-9; tentative D call: TRBD1 (6 bases). V was pared by 5 bases and J by 9 bases, with 14 bases between. Germline V CDR1 and CDR2: SEHNR, FQNEAQ (reference sequence). The CDR3 is 14 residues long. CDR3 bases: TGTGCCAGCAGCGGCCGGACAGAAAGTTCACCCCTCCACTTT. It specifies CASSGRTESSPLHF. The full variable domain, completed using reference TRBV7-9 and TRBJ1-6, is DTGVSQNPRHKITKRGQNVTFRCDPISEHNRLYWYRQTLGQGPEFLTYFQNEAQLEKSRLLSDRFSAERPKGSFSTLEIQRTEQGDSAMYLCASSGRTESSPLHFGNGTRLTVT.

This rearrangement joins TRBV6-5 to TRBJ1-2; D not certain. The CDR3 sequence is 13 residues long. Germline assignment: CDR1 MNHEY and CDR2 SVGAGI. V lost 5 bases and J 2 bases, leaving 9 bases between the germline ends. The chain's CDR3 is CASSPDGNYGYTF. CDR3 bases: TGTGCCAGCAGTCCTGACGGAAACTATGGCTACACCTTC.

The chain combines TRBV7-9 with TRBJ2-3; 8 bases map to TRBD1. The V gene end was trimmed by 4 bases and the J gene end by 5 bases; junction bases not matched to a gene: 11. The CDR3 consists of 16 residues. Germline V gives CDR1 SEHNR, CDR2 FQNEAQ (reference sequence). CDR3 nucleotides: TGTGCCAGCAGCTGGGACAGGCCCACTGGGGGAGATACGCAGTATTTT. Translated: CASSWDRPTGGDTQYF.

The gene calls are TRBV2 and TRBJ1-1, with a possible D match to TRBD1 (6 bases). Germline V gene sequence: CDR1 SNHLY, CDR2 FYNNEI. Between the trimmed V and J ends, which lost 6 bases and 5 bases, there was a span of 16 bases. This CDR3 has 14 residues. For the CDR3, the DNA is TGTGCCAGCAGGGAGGGGGGAGTGGTTACTGAAGCTTTCTTT. Translated: CASREGGVVTEAFF.

The genes are TRBV15 and TRBJ1-3, with a tentative D call TRBD1 (6 bases). V was cut by 0 bases and J by 7 bases, with 10 bases left in between. Germline CDR1 LNHNV, CDR2 YYDKDF (reference sequence). The CDR3 length is 14 residues. CDR3 loop: CATSRDQQGNTIYF. DNA of the CDR3: TGTGCCACCAGCAGAGATCAACAGGGTAACACCATATATTTT.

This clone was observed a few times. V gene TRBV5-6 combines with J gene TRBJ1-5; D remains ambiguous. Trimming cost V 2 bases and J 2 bases, with 14 bases left between them. The CDR3 covers 16 residues. Germline lookup yields CDR1 SGHDT and CDR2 YYEEEE. In nucleotides, the CDR3 is TGTGCCAGCAGCTTATTTCGCGAGTGGGGCAATCAGCCCCAGCATTTT. Its translation is CASSLFREWGNQPQHF.

Only a few counts were recorded for this clone. The chain has TRBV7-2 and TRBJ1-1, with D hard to call. CDR3 size: 15 residues. Germline CDR1 SGHTA, CDR2 FQGNSA. Trimming left V 5 bases short and J 1 base short, with 14 bases between. The CDR3 region is CASSAASLGNTEAFF. The CDR3 DNA follows: TGTGCCAGCAGCGCAGCCTCGTTGGGGAACACTGAAGCTTTCTTT.

The V gene is TRBV6-5, the J gene TRBJ1-1; D gene unclear. The V end was cut by 2 bases, the J end by 4 bases, with 11 bases between. The CDR3 is 14 residues long. The germline gives CDR1 MNHEY, CDR2 SVGAGI. The CDR3 region is CASSYGDLGTEAFF. CDR3 DNA: TGTGCCAGCAGTTACGGCGATCTGGGCACTGAAGCTTTCTTT.

V usage is TRBV10-2 and J usage is TRBJ2-5, with no clear D. CDR3 length equals 12 residues. The V end was cut by 4 bases, the J end by 1 base, with 4 bases between. Per germline, CDR1 WSHSY and CDR2 SAAADI. CDR3 loop: CASSGSQETQYF. The CDR3 DNA sequence: TGCGCCAGCAGTGGGTCCCAAGAGACCCAGTACTTC.

The rearrangement links TRBV6-5 to TRBJ1-2, with 8 bases lining up with TRBD1. Germline-derived CDR1 and CDR2 are MNHEY and SVGAGI. The J segment lost 8 bases and the V segment lost 6 bases, leaving 11 bases of the junction unmatched. The CDR3 length is 14 residues. The CDR3 sequence is CASRSTGANLGYTF. In DNA, the CDR3 is TGTGCCAGCAGATCGACAGGGGCGAATTTGGGCTACACCTTC.

J is TRBJ1-6 and V is TRBV4-3; 9 nucleotides line up with TRBD1. The germline CDR1 and CDR2 sequences are LGHNA and YSLEER. Trimming took 4 bases from V and 7 from J; bases not matched to a gene: 5. CDR3 length equals 15 residues. The CDR3 spells CASSPQGASNSPLHF. CDR3 DNA sequence: TGCGCCAGCAGCCCACAGGGGGCCAGCAATTCACCCCTCCACTTT.

This clone was counted once. This chain uses TRBV11-2 with TRBJ2-1; TRBD1 is a possible D gene (5 bases). Germline loops: CDR1 SGHAT, CDR2 FQNNGV. V was shortened by 5 bases and J by 5 bases, with 16 bases between the two germline ends. The CDR3 contains 15 residues. The CDR3 protein is CASSPVGLQNNEQFF. The CDR3 coding sequence is TGTGCCAGCAGCCCGGTGGGGCTCCAAAACAATGAGCAGTTCTTC.

The chain joins TRBV7-2 to TRBJ1-1; perhaps TRBD1 as D (5 bases). In germline, CDR1 is SGHTA, CDR2 FQGNSA. Trimming cost V 5 bases and J 3 bases, with 7 bases left between them. This CDR3 is built from 12 residues. The CDR3 sequence is CASSRRDTEAFF. DNA for the CDR3: TGTGCCAGCAGCCGCAGGGACACTGAAGCTTTCTTT.

The chain joins TRBV28 to TRBJ1-5; 8 bases agree with TRBD1. J lost 2 bases, V lost 6 bases, and 6 bases had no gene match. Germline-derived CDR1 and CDR2 are MDHEN and SYDVKM. The CDR3 totals 15 residues. In DNA, the CDR3 is TGTGCCAGCAGGGGACAGGTTTTCGGCAATCAGCCCCAGCATTTT. It yields the protein CASRGQVFGNQPQHF.

The rearrangement links TRBV4-1 to TRBJ1-2; D remains ambiguous. Looked up from germline, CDR1 is MGHRA and CDR2 is YSYEKL. CDR3 length: 16 residues. V was clipped by 0 bases and J by 0 bases, with 11 bases between them. CDR3 sequence reads: CASSQEAAGANYGYTF. Here the CDR3 DNA reads TGCGCCAGCAGCCAAGAGGCCGCGGGAGCTAACTATGGCTACACCTTC.

Concerning this clone itself: This same CDR3 is encoded by further DNA sequences in the sample. V and J are TRBV15 and TRBJ1-2, with a possible D match to TRBD1 (5 bases). Trimming stripped 3 bases from V and 3 bases from J, with 11 bases between. The CDR3 covers 14 residues. CDR1 is LNHNV, CDR2 YYDKDF, per germline (reference sequence). The chain's CDR3 is CATSRGTADYGYTF. CDR3 bases: TGTGCCACCAGCAGGGGGACTGCGGACTATGGCTACACCTTC.

This chain links TRBV9 with TRBJ1-2, with D maybe TRBD1 (5 bases). Germline CDR1 is SGDLS and CDR2 is YYNGEE. This CDR3 has 13 amino acids. Trimming left V 0 bases short and J 8 bases short, with 11 bases between. The CDR3 spells CASSVGTTPGYTF. In DNA, the CDR3 is TGTGCCAGCAGCGTAGGGACAACTCCAGGCTACACCTTC.

The V gene is TRBV7-3, the J gene TRBJ1-4; D is unresolved. The CDR3 spans 13 residues. The V end was cut by 0 bases, the J end by 10 bases, with 9 bases between. CDR1 and CDR2 from the germline V gene are SGHTA and FQGTGA. The CDR3 protein is CASSLTEGGKLFF. CDR3 coding DNA: TGTGCCAGCAGCTTAACTGAAGGTGGAAAACTGTTTTTT.

The V gene is TRBV19, the J gene TRBJ2-7; 12 bases map to TRBD2. CDR1 is LNHDA and CDR2 is SQIVND in the germline V gene (reference sequence). Trimming cost V 5 bases and J 0 bases; bases outside gene matches: 5. The CDR3 is 16 residues long. The CDR3 region is CASSGLAGLSSYEQYF. DNA of the CDR3: TGTGCCAGTAGTGGACTAGCGGGGTTGAGCTCCTACGAGCAGTACTTC.

This clone was detected many times. The chain has TRBV30 and TRBJ1-3; no clear D gene. Germline V gene data show CDR1 as GTSNPN and CDR2 as SVGIG (reference sequence). The CDR3 totals 14 residues. Trimming stripped 4 bases from V and 0 bases from J, with 10 bases between. In nucleotides, the CDR3 is TGTGCCTGGAAGGAGGGATTCTCTGGAAACACCATATATTTT. Translated: CAWKEGFSGNTIYF.

The V and J genes are TRBV5-6 and TRBJ1-1; 11 bases are a match to TRBD1. The J segment lost 7 bases and the V segment lost 4 bases, leaving 6 bases of the junction unmatched. CDR1 SGHDT and CDR2 YYEEEE come from the germline V gene. The CDR3 extends over 14 amino acids. The CDR3 here is CASSVGQGAGEAFF. Written as DNA, the CDR3 is TGTGCCAGCAGCGTTGGACAGGGGGCCGGTGAAGCTTTCTTT.

The gene calls are TRBV7-2 and TRBJ2-1, with unresolved D. Between the trimmed V and J ends, which lost 1 base and 0 bases, there was a span of 1 base. Germline V gives CDR1 SGHTA, CDR2 FQGNSA. This CDR3 region has 13 residues. In nucleotides, the CDR3 is TGTGCCAGCAGCTTAGGCTCCTACAATGAGCAGTTCTTC. Translating it yields CASSLGSYNEQFF.

A single count supports this clone. This sample includes further DNA sequences coding for the same CDR3. This chain uses TRBV10-3 with TRBJ1-1; a weak D match, TRBD1 (5 bases). This CDR3 region has 13 residues. Trimming took off 3 bases at V and 3 bases at J, with 8 bases between the two ends. Germline CDR1 ENHRY, CDR2 SYGVKD. The CDR3 loop reads CAISERGDTEAFF. CDR3 coding DNA: TGTGCCATCAGTGAAAGGGGAGACACTGAAGCTTTCTTT.